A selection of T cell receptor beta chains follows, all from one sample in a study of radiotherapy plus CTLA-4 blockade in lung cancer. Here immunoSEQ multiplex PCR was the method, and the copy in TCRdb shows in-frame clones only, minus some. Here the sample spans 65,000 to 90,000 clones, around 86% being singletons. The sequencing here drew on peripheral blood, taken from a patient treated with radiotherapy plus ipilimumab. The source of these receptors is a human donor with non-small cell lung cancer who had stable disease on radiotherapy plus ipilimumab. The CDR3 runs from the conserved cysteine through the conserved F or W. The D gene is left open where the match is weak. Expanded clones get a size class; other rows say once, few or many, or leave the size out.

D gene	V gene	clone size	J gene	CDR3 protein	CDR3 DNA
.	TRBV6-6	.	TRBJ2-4	CASSYSISTAKNIQYF	TGTGCCAGCAGTTACTCGATCTCCACAGCCAAAAACATTCAGTACTTC
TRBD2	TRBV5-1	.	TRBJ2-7	CASGNSGGTYEQYF	TGCGCCAGCGGAAACAGCGGGGGAACCTACGAGCAGTACTTC
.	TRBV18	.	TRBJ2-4	CASSPSRDGLQYF	TGTGCCAGCTCACCTTCGAGGGATGGGCTTCAGTACTTC
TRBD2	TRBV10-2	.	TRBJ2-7	CASTSGTSGSYEQYF	TGCGCCAGCACCTCCGGGACTAGCGGGAGTTACGAGCAGTACTTC
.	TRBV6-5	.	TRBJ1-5	CASSYDLFSEPQHF	TGTGCCAGCAGTTACGATCTGTTTTCGGAGCCCCAGCATTTT
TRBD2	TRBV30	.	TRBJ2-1	CAWSRLAGGGEQFF	TGTGCCTGGAGTCGACTAGCGGGAGGCGGTGAGCAGTTCTTC
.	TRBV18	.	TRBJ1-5	CASSPQEYQPQHF	TGTGCCAGCTCACCACAGGAGTATCAGCCCCAGCATTTT
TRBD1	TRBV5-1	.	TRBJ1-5	CASSFLGQGGEQHF	TGCGCCAGCAGCTTTTTGGGACAGGGGGGCGAACAGCATTTT
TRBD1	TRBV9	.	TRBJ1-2	CASSVATGQGNYGYTF	TGTGCCAGCAGCGTAGCGACGGGACAGGGAAACTATGGCTACACCTTC
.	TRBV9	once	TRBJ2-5	CASSERGDLETQYF	TGTGCCAGCAGCGAAAGGGGGGATTTGGAGACCCAGTACTTC
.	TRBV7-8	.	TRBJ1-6	CASSLEPSMGGLPDSPLHF	TGTGCCAGCAGCTTAGAACCGTCTATGGGGGGCCTTCCTGATTCACCCCTCCACTTT
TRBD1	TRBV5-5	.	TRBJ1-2	CASSSYGQGVDGYTF	TGTGCCAGCAGCTCTTACGGGCAGGGGGTAGATGGCTACACCTTC
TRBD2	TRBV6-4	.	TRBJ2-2	CASTRTSGNTGELFF	TGTGCCAGCACCCGGACTAGCGGGAACACCGGGGAGCTGTTTTTT
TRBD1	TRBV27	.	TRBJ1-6	CASSSPGQGNSPLHF	TGTGCCAGCAGTAGCCCAGGACAGGGGAATTCACCCCTCCACTTT
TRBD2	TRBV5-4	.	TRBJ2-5	CASSLPLAGTSQETQYF	TGTGCCAGCAGCCTACCCTTAGCGGGAACCTCCCAAGAGACCCAGTACTTC
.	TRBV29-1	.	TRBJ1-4	CSVESFDRQLPTNEKLFF	TGCAGCGTTGAATCATTTGACAGGCAACTTCCAACTAATGAAAAACTGTTTTTT
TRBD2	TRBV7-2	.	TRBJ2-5	CASSLGSGGGLETQYF	TGTGCCAGCAGCTTAGGCAGCGGGGGGGGCCTTGAGACCCAGTACTTC
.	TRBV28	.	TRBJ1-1	CASSLEGVGAFF	TGTGCCAGCAGTTTAGAGGGGGTAGGAGCTTTCTTT
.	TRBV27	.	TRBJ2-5	CASSLWAGQETQYF	TGTGCCAGCAGTTTATGGGCAGGGCAGGAGACCCAGTACTTC
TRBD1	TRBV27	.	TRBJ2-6	CASSFRTGGSGANVLTF	TGTGCCAGCAGTTTCCGGACAGGGGGTTCTGGGGCCAACGTCCTGACTTTC
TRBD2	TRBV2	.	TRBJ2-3	CASSGLAGASDTQYF	TGTGCCAGCAGTGGACTAGCGGGAGCCAGTGATACGCAGTATTTT
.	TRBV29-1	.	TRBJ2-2	CSTAGFSNTGELFF	TGCAGCACCGCCGGGTTTTCGAACACCGGGGAGCTGTTTTTT
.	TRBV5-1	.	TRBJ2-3	CASSLLGGTADTQYF	TGCGCCAGCAGCTTGTTGGGGGGCACCGCAGATACGCAGTATTTT
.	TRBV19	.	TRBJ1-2	CASSLLGGGYTF	TGTGCCAGTAGTTTGTTGGGTGGCGGCTACACCTTC